Listed below are T cell receptor beta chains from one sample, sequenced in a study of cytomegalovirus exposure and HLA in healthy donors. Measured with immunoSEQ multiplex PCR; TCRdb has only the in-frame clones, and not every one. Among around 190,000 clones listed, 60% to 85% were seen once. Sequencing used PBMCs. These receptors came from a woman aged 40 to 49 in good health and CMV-seronegative. CDR3s include the opening cysteine and the closing phenylalanine or tryptophan. The order of the fields is CDR3 protein, CDR3 DNA, J gene, V gene, D gene, clone size. A D gene is named only where the DNA matches it firmly. Expanded clones are given a class, and other clones once, few, many or no size at all.

CASTTGAYGYTF | TGTGCCAGCACCACAGGGGCCTATGGCTACACCTTC | TRBJ1-2 | TRBV6-6 | TRBD1 | NA
CASSPGQGGGEQYF | TGTGCCAGCAGCCCCGGACAGGGAGGAGGCGAGCAGTACTTC | TRBJ2-7 | TRBV2 | TRBD1 | NA
CASSQNRILAGITDTQYF | TGCGCCAGCAGCCAAAACCGGATCCTAGCGGGGATCACAGATACGCAGTATTTT | TRBJ2-3 | TRBV4-3 | TRBD2 | NA
CASSLEDLGSGYTF | TGTGCCAGCAGCTTAGAGGATCTCGGGAGCGGCTACACCTTC | TRBJ1-2 | TRBV11-2 | NA | NA
CASSLKLAGEETQYF | TGTGCCAGCAGCTTAAAACTAGCGGGAGAAGAGACCCAGTACTTC | TRBJ2-5 | TRBV11-3 | TRBD2 | NA
CASTQGGGTNYGYTF | TGTGCCAGCACTCAGGGAGGGGGGACAAACTATGGCTACACCTTC | TRBJ1-2 | TRBV28 | NA | NA
CASSLAGDMVTEAFF | TGTGCCAGCAGCTTAGCAGGGGATATGGTCACTGAAGCTTTCTTT | TRBJ1-1 | TRBV7-6 | NA | NA
CASSMRALTDTQYF | TGTGCCAGTAGTATGAGAGCTTTAACAGATACGCAGTATTTT | TRBJ2-3 | TRBV19 | NA | NA
CASRIGGEQYF | TGTGCCAGCAGGATCGGAGGCGAGCAGTACTTC | TRBJ2-7 | TRBV6-5 | NA | NA
CASSAGTGEAQPQHF | TGTGCCAGCAGCGCCGGGACAGGGGAGGCCCAGCCCCAGCATTTT | TRBJ1-5 | TRBV9 | TRBD1 | NA
CASRRSGQGRETQYF | TGTGCCAGCAGGCGTTCAGGACAGGGGAGAGAGACCCAGTACTTC | TRBJ2-5 | TRBV2 | TRBD1 | NA
CASSSTRNTGELFF | TGTGCCAGCAGCTCTACTAGAAATACCGGGGAGCTGTTTTTT | TRBJ2-2 | TRBV6-4 | NA | NA
CASRPGQHNYGYTF | TGTGCCAGCAGACCGGGACAGCATAACTATGGCTACACCTTC | TRBJ1-2 | TRBV6-1 | TRBD1 | NA
CASGAGTGVSDTQYF | TGTGCTAGTGGCGCCGGGACAGGGGTTTCAGATACGCAGTATTTT | TRBJ2-3 | TRBV12-5 | TRBD1 | NA
CASSRSGDTDTQYF | TGTGCCAGCAGTCGGAGCGGAGACACAGATACGCAGTATTTT | TRBJ2-3 | TRBV27 | NA | few
CASSTTGSHEQYF | TGTGCCAGCAGCACCACAGGGTCCCACGAGCAGTACTTC | TRBJ2-7 | TRBV11-3 | NA | NA
CASSTGVNTIYF | TGTGCCAGTAGTACGGGAGTAAACACCATATATTTT | TRBJ1-3 | TRBV19 | NA | NA
CASRPRGAFSYEQYF | TGTGCCAGCAGACCACGGGGGGCTTTCTCCTACGAGCAGTACTTC | TRBJ2-7 | TRBV27 | NA | NA
CAGGYTADTQYF | TGTGCCGGGGGGTATACCGCAGATACGCAGTATTTT | TRBJ2-3 | TRBV5-4 | NA | NA
CASSSDPLASSTGELFF | TGTGCCAGCAGCTCCGACCCACTAGCGAGTTCTACCGGGGAGCTGTTTTTT | TRBJ2-2 | TRBV5-4 | TRBD2 | NA
CASGYPGLHTKYQETQYF | TGTGCCAGCGGCTACCCGGGACTTCACACAAAGTACCAAGAGACCCAGTACTTC | TRBJ2-5 | TRBV27 | NA | NA
CASSQRDSMNTEAFF | TGTGCCAGCAGCCAACGAGACAGCATGAACACTGAAGCTTTCTTT | TRBJ1-1 | TRBV16 | NA | NA
CASSMARGSGANVLTF | TGTGCCAGTAGTATGGCAAGGGGCTCTGGGGCCAACGTCCTGACTTTC | TRBJ2-6 | TRBV19 | NA | NA
CASSFADRSAVQFF | TGTGCCAGCAGCTTCGCGGACAGGTCGGCGGTGCAGTTCTTC | TRBJ2-1 | TRBV7-2 | TRBD1 | NA
CASSLARQNTEAFF | TGCGCCAGCAGCTTGGCAAGACAGAACACTGAAGCTTTCTTT | TRBJ1-1 | TRBV5-1 | NA | NA
CASSLDRNYEQYF | TGTGCCAGCAGCTTGGACAGGAATTACGAGCAGTACTTC | TRBJ2-7 | TRBV5-6 | NA | NA
CASSIAAGPQETQYF | TGTGCCAGTAGTATCGCGGCGGGACCCCAAGAGACCCAGTACTTC | TRBJ2-5 | TRBV19 | NA | NA
CASSPRAGVDNEQFF | TGTGCCAGCAGCCCGCGAGCGGGAGTTGACAATGAGCAGTTCTTC | TRBJ2-1 | TRBV11-3 | TRBD2 | NA
CASSFGEGAYTEAFF | TGTGCCAGCAGCTTTGGCGAGGGGGCCTATACTGAAGCTTTCTTT | TRBJ1-1 | TRBV5-4 | TRBD1 | NA
CASSEREADTQYF | TGTGCCAGCAGCGAGCGGGAGGCAGATACGCAGTATTTT | TRBJ2-3 | TRBV6-4 | TRBD2 | few
CASSSVAGVPYNEQFF | TGTGCCAGCAGCTCTGTGGCGGGAGTTCCCTACAATGAGCAGTTCTTC | TRBJ2-1 | TRBV11-3 | TRBD2 | NA
CASSGAGTNEKLFF | TGTGCCAGCAGTGGGGCAGGGACTAATGAAAAACTGTTTTTT | TRBJ1-4 | TRBV6-6 | NA | NA
CAIRGGDGRNQPQHF | TGTGCCATCAGGGGAGGGGACGGTCGCAATCAGCCCCAGCATTTT | TRBJ1-5 | TRBV10-3 | NA | NA
CASSFLTSRPGAQYF | TGTGCCAGCAGTTTTTTGACTAGCAGACCGGGGGCCCAGTACTTC | TRBJ2-5 | TRBV6-1 | TRBD2 | NA
CAWNGDRGSHEQYF | TGTGCCTGGAACGGGGACAGGGGGAGCCACGAGCAGTACTTC | TRBJ2-7 | TRBV30 | TRBD1 | NA
CASSQAGQAIYEQYF | TGCGCCAGCAGCCAAGCGGGACAGGCGATCTACGAGCAGTACTTC | TRBJ2-7 | TRBV4-3 | TRBD1 | NA
CSSLHGGAGFTGELFF | TGTTCCAGTCTACACGGGGGGGCTGGTTTCACCGGGGAGCTGTTTTTT | TRBJ2-2 | TRBV7-9 | TRBD2 | NA
CASSPFRDSSTDTQYF | TGTGCCAGTAGTCCTTTCCGGGACTCTAGCACAGATACGCAGTATTTT | TRBJ2-3 | TRBV19 | NA | NA
CASTRVAPPNYGYTF | TGTGCCAGCACCAGGGTGGCCCCTCCTAACTATGGCTACACCTTC | TRBJ1-2 | TRBV2 | NA | NA
CASQEVGQPTDTQYF | TGTGCCAGCCAAGAGGTTGGACAGCCCACAGATACGCAGTATTTT | TRBJ2-3 | TRBV2 | NA | NA
CASSQGQNIQYF | TGCGCCAGCAGCCAAGGACAGAACATTCAGTACTTC | TRBJ2-4 | TRBV5-1 | NA | NA
CAISVGRGEPLNEQFF | TGTGCCATCAGTGTCGGGCGCGGGGAGCCCCTAAATGAGCAGTTCTTC | TRBJ2-1 | TRBV10-3 | NA | NA
CASSSGLLGGETQYF | TGTGCCAGCAGCTCCGGACTGCTCGGCGGGGAGACCCAGTACTTC | TRBJ2-5 | TRBV7-2 | NA | NA
CASVLSAGNTGELFF | TGTGCCAGCGTACTATCGGCGGGGAACACCGGGGAGCTGTTTTTT | TRBJ2-2 | TRBV7-9 | NA | NA
CSARNTYEQYF | TGCAGTGCTAGAAACACCTACGAGCAGTACTTC | TRBJ2-7 | TRBV20-1 | NA | NA
CASRTSGRYQETQYF | TGTGCCAGCAGGACTAGCGGGAGGTACCAAGAGACCCAGTACTTC | TRBJ2-5 | TRBV27 | TRBD2 | NA
CASSLGGLAGGETQYF | TGTGCCAGCAGCTTAGGAGGACTAGCGGGAGGGGAGACCCAGTACTTC | TRBJ2-5 | TRBV7-2 | TRBD2 | once
CASSFAAGELFF | TGCGCCAGCAGCTTCGCGGCCGGGGAGCTGTTTTTT | TRBJ2-2 | TRBV5-1 | NA | NA
CASSASGTSDEQFF | TGTGCCAGCAGCGCCTCCGGGACTAGCGATGAGCAGTTCTTC | TRBJ2-1 | TRBV9 | TRBD2 | NA
CSSSVTTGGDEKLFF | TGTTCCAGCAGCGTCACGACAGGGGGCGATGAAAAACTGTTTTTT | TRBJ1-4 | TRBV7-9 | TRBD1 | NA
CASSLVIGAGVGGNEQFF | TGTGCCAGCAGCTTAGTTATAGGAGCGGGAGTCGGGGGTAATGAGCAGTTCTTC | TRBJ2-1 | TRBV7-2 | TRBD2 | NA
CASSTGGFAKNIQYF | TGTGCCAGCAGCACGGGGGGCTTCGCCAAAAACATTCAGTACTTC | TRBJ2-4 | TRBV13 | NA | once
CAWSRTSGNINEQFF | TGTGCCTGGAGTCGGACTAGCGGGAATATCAATGAGCAGTTCTTC | TRBJ2-1 | TRBV30 | TRBD2 | NA
CASSNFGTANQPQHF | TGTGCCAGCAGTAATTTCGGGACAGCTAATCAGCCCCAGCATTTT | TRBJ1-5 | TRBV27 | TRBD1 | NA
CASMNNFEAFF | TGTGCCAGTATGAATAACTTTGAAGCTTTCTTT | TRBJ1-1 | TRBV19 | NA | NA
CASSSRTENTEAFF | TGTGCCAGCAGCTCCAGAACCGAAAACACTGAAGCTTTCTTT | TRBJ1-1 | TRBV5-5 | NA | NA
CASSLSPWQTTEAFF | TGCGCCAGCAGCCTCTCTCCGTGGCAAACCACTGAAGCTTTCTTT | TRBJ1-1 | TRBV4-3 | NA | NA
CASTPGGANTGELFF | TGTGCCAGCACTCCCGGAGGCGCGAACACCGGGGAGCTGTTTTTT | TRBJ2-2 | TRBV7-6 | NA | NA
CARSLEPPSLPGINEKLFF | TGTGCCAGAAGCCTAGAACCACCCTCTTTGCCAGGGATTAATGAAAAACTGTTTTTT | TRBJ1-4 | TRBV5-3 | NA | NA